This T cell receptor (beta chain) was found in a study of glioma-infiltrating T cells. Germline V gene data show CDR1 as LNHDA and CDR2 as SQIVND (reference sequence). Trimming cost V 2 bases and J 0 bases, with 8 bases left between them. The CDR3 covers 15 residues. The table lists this clonotype with a few counts. Using RNA template, CDR3s of TCR alpha and beta were amplified with iRepertoire arm-PCR. TCRdb reprocessed the multiplex PCR reads with MiXCR, giving one entry per CDR3 protein. The repertoire holds fewer than 500,000 distinct CDR3 sequences, with roughly 41% as singletons. The chain carries TRBV19 and TRBJ2-1; D remains ambiguous. The TCR sequence derives from a human donor with low-grade glioma or glioblastoma, undergoing nonglioma brain surgery, or in good health (not recorded which). Sequenced sample: glioma tissue, nonneoplastic brain tissue, or PBMCs (not recorded which). CDR3 nucleotide sequence: TGTGCCAGTAGTATACGCGCACTCTCCTACAATGAGCAGTTCTTC. Protein product: CASSIRALSYNEQFF. Variable domain in full (rest from reference TRBV19 and TRBJ2-1): DGGITQSPKYLFRKEGQNVTLSCEQNLNHDAMYWYRQDPGQGLRLIYYSQIVNDFQKGDIAEGYSVSREKKESFPLTVTSAQKNPTAFYLCASSIRALSYNEQFFGPGTRLTVL.